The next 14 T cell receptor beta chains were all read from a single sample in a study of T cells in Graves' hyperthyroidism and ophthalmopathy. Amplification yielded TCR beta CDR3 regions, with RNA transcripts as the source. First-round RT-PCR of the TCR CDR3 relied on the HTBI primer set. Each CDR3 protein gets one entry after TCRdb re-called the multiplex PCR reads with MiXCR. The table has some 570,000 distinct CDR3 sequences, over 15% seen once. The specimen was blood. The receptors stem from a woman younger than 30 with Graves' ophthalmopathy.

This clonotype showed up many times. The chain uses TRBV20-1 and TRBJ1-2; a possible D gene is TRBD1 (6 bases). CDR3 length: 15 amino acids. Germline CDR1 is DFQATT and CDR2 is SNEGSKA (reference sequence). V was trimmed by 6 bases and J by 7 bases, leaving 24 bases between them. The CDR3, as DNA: TGCAGTGCCCGGAGGAGGGGGGGCGAAGAGAGTGGCTACACCTTC. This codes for CSARRRGGEESGYTF.

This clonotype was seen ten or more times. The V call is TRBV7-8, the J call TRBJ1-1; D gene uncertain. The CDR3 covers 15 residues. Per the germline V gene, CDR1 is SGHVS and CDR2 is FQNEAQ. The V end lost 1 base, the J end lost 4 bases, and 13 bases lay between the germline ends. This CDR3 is CASSLVATRGTEAFF. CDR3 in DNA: TGTGCCAGCAGCTTAGTGGCAACCCGAGGCACTGAAGCTTTCTTT.

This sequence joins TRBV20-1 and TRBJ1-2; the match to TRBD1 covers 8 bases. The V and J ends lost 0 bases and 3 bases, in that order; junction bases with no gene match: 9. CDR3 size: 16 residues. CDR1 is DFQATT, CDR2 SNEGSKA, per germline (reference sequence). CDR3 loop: CSARDDRTGLHYGYTF. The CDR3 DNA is TGCAGTGCTAGAGATGACCGGACAGGGCTTCACTATGGCTACACCTTC.

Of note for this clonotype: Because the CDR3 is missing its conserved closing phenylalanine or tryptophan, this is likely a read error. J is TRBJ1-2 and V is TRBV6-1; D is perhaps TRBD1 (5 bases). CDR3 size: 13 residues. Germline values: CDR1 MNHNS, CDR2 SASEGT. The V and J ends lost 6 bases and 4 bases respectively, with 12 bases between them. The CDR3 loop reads CASSIGHRYGYTS. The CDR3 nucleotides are TGTGCCAGCAGCATCGGACACCGCTATGGCTACACCTCC.

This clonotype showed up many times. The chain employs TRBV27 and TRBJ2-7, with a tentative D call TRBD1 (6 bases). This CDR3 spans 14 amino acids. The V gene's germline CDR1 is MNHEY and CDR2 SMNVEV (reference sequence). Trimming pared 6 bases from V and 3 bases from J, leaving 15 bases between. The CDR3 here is CASSQTGLIYEQYF. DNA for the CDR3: TGTGCCAGCAGCCAGACAGGCCTTATCTACGAGCAGTACTTC.

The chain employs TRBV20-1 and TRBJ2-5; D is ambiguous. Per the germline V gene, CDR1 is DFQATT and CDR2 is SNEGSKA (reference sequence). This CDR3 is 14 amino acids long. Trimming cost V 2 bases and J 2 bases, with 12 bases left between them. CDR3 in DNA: TGCAGTGCTAGACCGCGGCGCATACAAGAGACCCAGTACTTC. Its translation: CSARPRRIQETQYF.

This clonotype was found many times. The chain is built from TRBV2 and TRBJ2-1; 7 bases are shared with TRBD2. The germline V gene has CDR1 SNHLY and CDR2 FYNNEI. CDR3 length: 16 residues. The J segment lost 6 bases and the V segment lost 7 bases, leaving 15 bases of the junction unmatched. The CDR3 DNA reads TGTGCCAGCACCCGACTAGGGGAGGGAGTTGGCAATGAGCAGTTCTTC. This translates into CASTRLGEGVGNEQFF.

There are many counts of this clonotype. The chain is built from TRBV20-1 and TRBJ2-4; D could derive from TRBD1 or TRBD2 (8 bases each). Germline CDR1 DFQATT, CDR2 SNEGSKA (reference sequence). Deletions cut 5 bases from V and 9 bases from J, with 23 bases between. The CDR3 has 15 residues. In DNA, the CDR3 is TGCAGTGCTCGGGGGGGGACAGGAAAATCAAGCATTCAGTACTTC. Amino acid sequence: CSARGGTGKSSIQYF.

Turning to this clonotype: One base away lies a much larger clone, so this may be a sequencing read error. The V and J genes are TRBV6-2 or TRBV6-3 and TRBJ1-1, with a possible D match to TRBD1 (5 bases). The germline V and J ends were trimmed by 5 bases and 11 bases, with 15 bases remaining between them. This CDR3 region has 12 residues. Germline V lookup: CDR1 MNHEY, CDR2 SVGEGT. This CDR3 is CASSESIREAFF. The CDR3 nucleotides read TGTGCCAGCAGTGAGTCGATCAGGGAGGCTTTCTTT.

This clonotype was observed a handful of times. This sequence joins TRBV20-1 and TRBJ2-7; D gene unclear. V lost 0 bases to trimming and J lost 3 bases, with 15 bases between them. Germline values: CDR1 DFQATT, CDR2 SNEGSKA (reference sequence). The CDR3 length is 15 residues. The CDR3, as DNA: TGCAGTGCTAGAGATCCCGTCGTGTCAGGCTACGAGCAGTACTTC. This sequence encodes CSARDPVVSGYEQYF.

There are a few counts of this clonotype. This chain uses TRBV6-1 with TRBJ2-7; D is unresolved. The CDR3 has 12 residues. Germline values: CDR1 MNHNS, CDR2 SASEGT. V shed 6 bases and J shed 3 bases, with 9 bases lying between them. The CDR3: CASSGSHYEQYF. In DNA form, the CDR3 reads TGTGCCAGCAGCGGCAGTCACTACGAGCAGTACTTC.

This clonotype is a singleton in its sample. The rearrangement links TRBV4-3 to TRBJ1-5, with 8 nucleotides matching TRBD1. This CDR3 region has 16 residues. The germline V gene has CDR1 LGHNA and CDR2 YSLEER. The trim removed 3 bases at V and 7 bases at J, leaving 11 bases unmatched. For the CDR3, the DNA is TGCGCCAGCAGCCATTACATGGACAGGGTACGCCAGCCCCAGCATTTT. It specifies CASSHYMDRVRQPQHF.

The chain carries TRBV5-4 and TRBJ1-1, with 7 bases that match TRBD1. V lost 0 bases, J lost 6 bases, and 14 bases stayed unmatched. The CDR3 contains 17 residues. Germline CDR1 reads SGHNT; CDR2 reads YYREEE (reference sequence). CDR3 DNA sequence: TGTGCCAGCAGCTTGGCTAGCGGGAGGGCAGGGGGAGCTGAAGCTTTCTTT. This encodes CASSLASGRAGGAEAFF.

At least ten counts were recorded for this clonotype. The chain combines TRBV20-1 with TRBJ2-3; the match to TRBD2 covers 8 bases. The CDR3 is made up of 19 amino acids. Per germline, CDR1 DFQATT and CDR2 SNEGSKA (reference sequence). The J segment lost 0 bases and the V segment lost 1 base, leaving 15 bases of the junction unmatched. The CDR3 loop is CSARGSSRGGLTSTDTQYF. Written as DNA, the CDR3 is TGCAGTGCTAGAGGCAGTTCTCGCGGGGGGCTTACTAGCACAGATACGCAGTATTTT.